This TCR beta chain was identified in a study of shared clonotypes between healthy human individuals. General study findings and limits: Represented genetic and exposure-history diversity was restricted by having few donors. Non-shared clonotypes displayed generation probabilities falling below those of clonotypes present in all four donors.

In the case of this clone: The antigen is not known.

The V end lost 3 bases, the J end lost 4 bases, and 19 bases lay between the germline ends. Germline values: CDR1 LGHNA, CDR2 YSLEER. This CDR3 has 16 residues. Using immunoSEQ multiplex PCR, the repertoire was profiled, and TCRdb retains in-frame clones only, with some absent. Of 300,000 to 350,000 clones detected, 73% appear once; the ten largest clones hold under 11%. The rearrangement uses TRBV4-3 and TRBJ2-7; D assignment may be TRBD1 or TRBD2 (5 bases each). Sequences were obtained from memory CD4+ T cells sorted from blood. Subset of the sample: CD45RA-negative fraction. This clonotype originated in a man aged 25-45 years in good health. The CDR3 DNA is TGCGCCAGCAGCCAGATAGCTCGGGACCCAAAATACGAGCAGTACTTC. It codes for CASSQIARDPKYEQYF.